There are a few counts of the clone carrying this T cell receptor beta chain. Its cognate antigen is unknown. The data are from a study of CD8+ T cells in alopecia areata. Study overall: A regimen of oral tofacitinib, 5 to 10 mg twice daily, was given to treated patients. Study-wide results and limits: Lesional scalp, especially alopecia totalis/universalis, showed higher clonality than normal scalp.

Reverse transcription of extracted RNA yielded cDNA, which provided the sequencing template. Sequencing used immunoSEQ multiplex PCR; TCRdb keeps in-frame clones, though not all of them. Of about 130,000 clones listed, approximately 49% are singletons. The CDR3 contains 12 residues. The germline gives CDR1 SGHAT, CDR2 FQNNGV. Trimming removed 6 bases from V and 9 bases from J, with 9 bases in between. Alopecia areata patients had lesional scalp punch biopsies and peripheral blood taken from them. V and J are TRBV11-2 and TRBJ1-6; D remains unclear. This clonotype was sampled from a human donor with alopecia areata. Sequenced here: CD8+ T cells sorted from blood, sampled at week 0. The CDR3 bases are TGTGCCAGCAGTACGGTATCTTCACCCCTCCACTTT. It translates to CASSTVSSPLHF.